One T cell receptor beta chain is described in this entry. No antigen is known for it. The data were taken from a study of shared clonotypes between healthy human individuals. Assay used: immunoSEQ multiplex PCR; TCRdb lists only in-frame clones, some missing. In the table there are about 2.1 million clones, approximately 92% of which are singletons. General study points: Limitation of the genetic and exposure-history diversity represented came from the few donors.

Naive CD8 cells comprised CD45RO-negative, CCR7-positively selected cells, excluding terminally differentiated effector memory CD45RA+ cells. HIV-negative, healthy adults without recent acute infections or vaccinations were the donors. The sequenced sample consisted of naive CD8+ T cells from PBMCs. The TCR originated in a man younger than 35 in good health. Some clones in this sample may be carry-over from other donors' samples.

CDR3 sequence (DNA): TGCAGCGTTGTCCCCAGAGACTATGGCTACACCTTC. Translated: CSVVPRDYGYTF. The genes are TRBV29-1 and TRBJ1-2, with D unclear. Trimming cost V 4 bases and J 3 bases, with 9 bases left between them. Looked up from germline, CDR1 is SQVTM and CDR2 is ANQGSEA. CDR3 length: 12 residues.